A selection of T cell receptor beta chains follows, all from one sample in a study of blood T cell repertoires in COVID-19. Data came from immunoSEQ multiplex PCR; TCRdb stores just in-frame clones and leaves some out. Here the sample spans 320,000 or so clones, roughly 87% being singletons. The sample taken for sequencing was PBMCs or T cells enriched from blood (not recorded which). The receptors here all came from a woman in her twenties or thirties who had recovered from COVID-19. The CDR3 runs from the conserved cysteine through the conserved F or W. Each record gives: D gene, J gene, clone size, V gene, CDR3 protein, CDR3 DNA. The D gene is left open where the match is weak. The size field is filled for only some rows; it gives once, few, many or a size class.

D: NA; J: TRBJ1-1; size: NA; V: TRBV18; CDR3: CASSPLGQRTEAFF; DNA: TGTGCCAGCTCACCCCTCGGACAGCGCACTGAAGCTTTCTTT
D: NA; J: TRBJ2-6; size: NA; V: TRBV30; CDR3: CAFGHSGANVLTF; DNA: TGTGCCTTTGGGCACTCTGGGGCCAACGTCCTGACTTTC
D: NA; J: TRBJ1-2; size: NA; V: TRBV9; CDR3: CASSPRTDSNYGYTF; DNA: TGTGCCAGCAGCCCCCGGACAGACTCTAACTATGGCTACACCTTC
D: NA; J: TRBJ2-7; size: NA; V: TRBV5-1; CDR3: CASSSSSVSSYEQYF; DNA: TGCGCCAGCAGCTCCTCTAGCGTGAGCTCCTACGAGCAGTACTTC
D: NA; J: TRBJ2-5; size: NA; V: TRBV28; CDR3: CASSLRGAQETQYF; DNA: TGTGCCAGCAGTTTACGGGGGGCCCAAGAGACCCAGTACTTC
D: NA; J: TRBJ1-2; size: NA; V: TRBV20-1; CDR3: CGWRGIGYTF; DNA: TGCGGCTGGAGGGGAATTGGCTACACCTTC
D: TRBD1; J: TRBJ2-2; size: NA; V: TRBV24-1; CDR3: CATSAIDRAAEDGELFF; DNA: TGTGCCACCTCCGCAATAGACAGGGCGGCTGAGGACGGGGAGCTGTTTTTT
D: TRBD2; J: TRBJ2-2; size: NA; V: TRBV30; CDR3: CAWKVGGGANGELFF; DNA: TGTGCCTGGAAGGTCGGCGGGGGGGCAAACGGGGAGCTGTTTTTT
D: NA; J: TRBJ2-2; size: NA; V: TRBV5-5; CDR3: CASSPQLGGRRELFF; DNA: TGTGCCAGCAGCCCACAACTGGGGGGGCGGCGGGAGCTGTTTTTT
D: TRBD1; J: TRBJ2-7; size: NA; V: TRBV6-5; CDR3: CASRDRASYEQYF; DNA: TGTGCCAGTCGGGACAGAGCCTCCTACGAGCAGTACTTC
D: TRBD1; J: TRBJ2-3; size: NA; V: TRBV10-1; CDR3: CASGLGQGSTDTQYF; DNA: TGCGCCAGCGGACTGGGACAGGGGTCGACAGATACGCAGTATTTT
D: TRBD1; J: TRBJ1-1; size: NA; V: TRBV10-3; CDR3: CAIGQDMNTEAFF; DNA: TGTGCCATAGGACAGGATATGAACACTGAAGCTTTCTTT
D: NA; J: TRBJ1-2; size: NA; V: TRBV6-5; CDR3: CASSYGRTQQGYTF; DNA: TGTGCCAGCAGTTATGGAAGGACACAGCAGGGCTACACCTTC
D: TRBD1; J: TRBJ2-2; size: few; V: TRBV30; CDR3: CARRVGGDNTGELFF; DNA: TGTGCCCGAAGGGTAGGGGGCGACAACACCGGGGAGCTGTTTTTT
D: TRBD1; J: TRBJ1-1; size: NA; V: TRBV7-9; CDR3: CASSLAQGARTEAFF; DNA: TGTGCCAGCAGCTTAGCGCAGGGGGCGAGAACTGAAGCTTTCTTT
D: TRBD1; J: TRBJ1-5; size: NA; V: TRBV6-5; CDR3: CASSYSGQGAGQPQHF; DNA: TGTGCCAGCAGTTACTCGGGACAGGGGGCGGGTCAGCCCCAGCATTTT
D: TRBD1; J: TRBJ2-7; size: NA; V: TRBV6-5; CDR3: CASSLQQGYWEQYF; DNA: TGTGCCAGCAGCCTCCAACAGGGGTACTGGGAGCAGTACTTC
D: NA; J: TRBJ1-6; size: few; V: TRBV2; CDR3: CASSDLSLGAVGSPLHF; DNA: TGTGCCAGCAGCGACCTCTCGTTGGGGGCAGTCGGGTCACCCCTCCACTTT
D: NA; J: TRBJ1-1; size: NA; V: TRBV7-9; CDR3: CASSGDRNTEAFF; DNA: TGTGCCAGCAGCGGCGACAGGAACACTGAAGCTTTCTTT
D: NA; J: TRBJ1-1; size: NA; V: TRBV6-5; CDR3: CASIRGSNTEAFF; DNA: TGTGCCAGCATTAGGGGGTCTAACACTGAAGCTTTCTTT
D: TRBD1; J: TRBJ1-3; size: NA; V: TRBV5-6; CDR3: CASSLGGQGGSGNTIYF; DNA: TGTGCCAGCAGCTTGGGGGGACAGGGTGGCTCTGGAAACACCATATATTTT
D: NA; J: TRBJ1-6; size: NA; V: TRBV30; CDR3: CAWSADGNNSPLHF; DNA: TGTGCCTGGAGTGCGGACGGGAATAATTCACCCCTCCACTTT
D: TRBD1; J: TRBJ1-2; size: few; V: TRBV5-1; CDR3: CASSFGGQPGEGYTF; DNA: TGCGCCAGCAGCTTCGGGGGACAGCCAGGGGAAGGCTACACCTTC
D: NA; J: TRBJ1-2; size: NA; V: TRBV19; CDR3: CASTLGAEDGYTF; DNA: TGTGCCAGTACCCTCGGTGCGGAGGATGGCTACACCTTC
D: NA; J: TRBJ2-5; size: NA; V: TRBV7-2; CDR3: CASRPIPRTVSQETQYF; DNA: TGTGCCAGCAGACCCATACCCCGGACAGTATCTCAAGAGACCCAGTACTTC
D: NA; J: TRBJ2-1; size: NA; V: TRBV7-6; CDR3: CASSLGRGRYNEQFF; DNA: TGTGCCAGCAGCTTAGGGAGGGGCCGATACAATGAGCAGTTCTTC
D: NA; J: TRBJ1-2; size: NA; V: TRBV5-4; CDR3: CASSKDRASNYGYTF; DNA: TGTGCCAGCAGCAAGGACAGAGCATCAAACTATGGCTACACCTTC
D: NA; J: TRBJ2-3; size: once; V: TRBV30; CDR3: CAWSRRERDTQYF; DNA: TGTGCCTGGAGCCGCCGGGAGAGGGATACGCAGTATTTT